What follows are 26 T cell receptor beta chains derived from one specimen sequenced in a study of cytomegalovirus exposure and HLA in healthy donors. Only in-frame clones appear in the TCRdb table, and some are missing; sequencing was by immunoSEQ multiplex PCR. This table has about 330,000 clones, 86% appearing once. The material sequenced was PBMCs. These receptor sequences come from a woman aged 18-29 years in good health and CMV-seronegative.

This clone appeared once. This chain joins TRBV7-2 and TRBJ2-7, with 8 positions matching TRBD2. V shed 5 bases and J 2 bases; nucleotides not matched to a gene: 8. Germline V gene lookup returns CDR1 SGHTA and CDR2 FQGNSA. The CDR3 runs to 15 residues. CDR3: CASSPGYSGTYEQYF. In nucleotides, the CDR3 is TGTGCCAGCAGCCCAGGCTATAGCGGGACCTACGAGCAGTACTTC. The full variable domain, completed using reference TRBV7-2 and TRBJ2-7, is GAGVSQSPSNKVTEKGKDVELRCDPISGHTALYWYRQSLGQGLEFLIYFQGNSAPDKSGLPSDRFSAERTGGSVSTLTIQRTQQEDSAVYLCASSPGYSGTYEQYFGPGTRLTVT.

The chain links TRBV7-6 to TRBJ2-3, with a tentative D call TRBD2 (6 bases). Trimming shortened V by 4 bases and J by 4 bases, and 9 bases separated the two germline ends. The germline V gene encodes CDR1 SGHVS and CDR2 FNYEAQ. This CDR3 has 13 residues. CDR3 protein: CASSSEGPDTQYF. The CDR3 region has the DNA TGTGCCAGCAGCTCGGAGGGTCCAGATACGCAGTATTTT.

Here the CDR3 DNA reads TGTGCCAGCAGTTACTCTTTGACAGGCTATGGCTACACCTTC. It codes for CASSYSLTGYGYTF. The chain joins TRBV6-5 to TRBJ1-2; a possible D gene is TRBD1 (6 bases). Germline CDR1 and CDR2: MNHEY and SVGAGI. This CDR3 spans 14 amino acids. V was pared by 0 bases and J by 4 bases, with 9 bases between.

The gene calls are TRBV4-1 and TRBJ1-2; D might be TRBD1 (6 bases). Looked up from germline, CDR1 is MGHRA and CDR2 is YSYEKL. V lost 4 bases and J lost 2, with 11 bases in between. This CDR3 comprises 14 residues. Here the CDR3 DNA reads TGCGCCAGCAGCCCCCCGGGACAAAACTATGGCTACACCTTC. Translating it yields CASSPPGQNYGYTF.

The chain employs TRBV7-2 and TRBJ2-7, with a possible D match to TRBD1 (5 bases). The CDR3 sequence is 15 residues long. Deletions cut 0 bases from V and 2 bases from J, with 11 bases between. Germline values: CDR1 SGHTA, CDR2 FQGNSA. The CDR3 DNA follows: TGTGCCAGCAGCTTAGCGCTTTACAGGACCTACGAGCAGTACTTC. It is translated as CASSLALYRTYEQYF.

The chain has TRBV5-1 and TRBJ2-2; a weak D match, TRBD2 (6 bases). Germline V lookup: CDR1 SGHRS, CDR2 YFSETQ. CDR3 size: 15 residues. Trimming removed 4 bases from V and 0 bases from J, with 10 bases in between. The CDR3 here is CASSNGGANTGELFF. The DNA for the CDR3 is TGCGCCAGCAGCAACGGCGGGGCGAACACCGGGGAGCTGTTTTTT.

The chain uses TRBV5-1 and TRBJ2-1, with 12 bases that match TRBD2. V gave up 1 base and J gave up 1 base; unmatched junction bases: 6. CDR1 is SGHRS and CDR2 is YFSETQ in the germline V gene. The CDR3 length is 18 residues. Written as DNA, the CDR3 is TGCGCCAGCAGCTTGCCCCGACTAGCGGGGGATTCCTACAATGAGCAGTTCTTC. Protein product: CASSLPRLAGDSYNEQFF.

The chain links TRBV14 to TRBJ2-7; 12 nucleotides line up with TRBD2. From germline, CDR1 is SGHDN and CDR2 FVKESK. The CDR3 length is 18 residues. V was clipped by 4 bases and J by 2 bases; unmatched bases: 12. The CDR3 sequence: CASSLKTRTSGMAYEQYF. CDR3 sequence (DNA): TGTGCCAGCAGCCTCAAGACCCGGACTAGCGGGATGGCCTACGAGCAGTACTTC.

The V and J genes are TRBV29-1 and TRBJ2-2; the D is unclear. The CDR3 runs to 15 residues. Germline CDR1 reads SQVTM; CDR2 reads ANQGSEA. V was clipped by 4 bases and J by 0 bases, with 12 bases between them. The CDR3 DNA sequence: TGCAGCGTTGGTCTAGGCTCCGCGAACACCGGGGAGCTGTTTTTT. This translates into CSVGLGSANTGELFF.

The V gene is TRBV9, the J gene TRBJ2-1; TRBD2 aligns across 10 bases. V shed 3 bases and J 2 bases; nucleotides not matched to a gene: 5. CDR1 is SGDLS, CDR2 YYNGEE, per germline. The CDR3 is 16 amino acids. The DNA of the CDR3 is TGTGCCAGCAGCGGGACTAGCGGTCCGCCCTACAATGAGCAGTTCTTC. It is translated as CASSGTSGPPYNEQFF. The full variable domain, rest sourced from reference TRBV9 and TRBJ2-1, is DSGVTQTPKHLITATGQRVTLRCSPRSGDLSVYWYQQSLDQGLQFLIQYYNGEERAKGNILERFSAQQFPDLHSELNLSSLELGDSALYFCASSGTSGPPYNEQFFGPGTRLTVL.

In its sample, this clone was seen a few times. The genes are TRBV6-5 and TRBJ2-7; 9 bases are a match to TRBD1. CDR1 MNHEY and CDR2 SVGAGI come from the germline V gene. The CDR3 extends over 14 amino acids. Losses at the gene ends were 4 bases for V and 0 bases for J; bases not matched to a gene: 1. The CDR3 loop reads CASSWGQGSYEQYF. The DNA for the CDR3 is TGTGCCAGCAGTTGGGGACAGGGCTCCTACGAGCAGTACTTC.

This sequence joins TRBV29-1 and TRBJ1-2, with 11 nucleotides matching TRBD1. J was trimmed by 7 bases and V by 4 bases; bases with no gene match: 5. Germline CDR1 reads SQVTM; CDR2 reads ANQGSEA. The CDR3 has 13 residues. CDR3 in DNA: TGCAGCGTTGGGACAGGGGGCTTCTCTGGCTACACCTTC. As protein: CSVGTGGFSGYTF.

V usage is TRBV28 and J usage is TRBJ2-7; 7 positions agree with TRBD1. The junction had 18 bases not matched to a gene; V was cut back by 6 bases and J by 7 bases. Germline loops: CDR1 MDHEN, CDR2 SYDVKM. The length of the CDR3 is 16 residues. DNA of the CDR3: TGTGCCAGCAGCGCCGTTTTTCGGACAGGACTGGGTGAGCAGTACTTC. Translating gives CASSAVFRTGLGEQYF.

Here the CDR3 DNA reads TGTGCCAGCAGTTTACTACAGGGCTCTGGAAACACCATATATTTT. It yields the protein CASSLLQGSGNTIYF. The chain has TRBV28 and TRBJ1-3; perhaps TRBD1 as D (6 bases). Germline V gene sequence: CDR1 MDHEN, CDR2 SYDVKM. V was shortened by 2 bases and J by 0 bases, with 8 bases between the two germline ends. The CDR3 is 15 amino acids.

The chain employs TRBV10-3 and TRBJ2-2, with no clear D. Between the trimmed V and J ends, which lost 7 bases and 3 bases, there was a span of 9 bases. This CDR3 has 13 residues. CDR1 is ENHRY and CDR2 is SYGVKD in the germline V gene. CDR3 DNA: TGTGCCATCAAAAAAACAGACACCGGGGAGCTGTTTTTT. This translates into CAIKKTDTGELFF.

The chain has TRBV7-9 and TRBJ2-3; 7 bases are shared with TRBD2. Germline values: CDR1 SEHNR, CDR2 FQNEAQ (reference sequence). After removal of 5 bases from V and 5 bases from J, the junction contained 4 bases not matched to a gene. The CDR3 is 13 amino acids. CDR3 nucleotides: TGTGCCAGCAGCCAAGGGAGGGAAGATACGCAGTATTTT. This gives the protein CASSQGREDTQYF. The full variable domain, rest sourced from reference TRBV7-9 and TRBJ2-3, is DTGVSQNPRHKITKRGQNVTFRCDPISEHNRLYWYRQTLGQGPEFLTYFQNEAQLEKSRLLSDRFSAERPKGSFSTLEIQRTEQGDSAMYLCASSQGREDTQYFGPGTRLTVL.

The rearrangement links TRBV6-5 to TRBJ2-7, with D possibly being TRBD2 (5 bases). The CDR3 is made up of 14 amino acids. Between the trimmed V and J ends, which lost 0 bases and 2 bases, there was a span of 8 bases. CDR1 and CDR2 (germline): MNHEY, SVGAGI. CDR3 DNA sequence: TGTGCCAGCAGTTACTCCCGGACTGCCTACGAGCAGTACTTC. This translates into CASSYSRTAYEQYF.

DNA for the CDR3: TGTGCCAGCAGACCGGACAAATACTATGGCTACACCTTC. It translates to CASRPDKYYGYTF. V gene TRBV28 combines with J gene TRBJ1-2, with D perhaps TRBD1 (5 bases). Germline V gene data show CDR1 as MDHEN and CDR2 as SYDVKM. Trimming shortened V by 6 bases and J by 3 bases, and 11 bases separated the two germline ends. This CDR3 is 13 amino acids long.

This chain links TRBV5-4 with TRBJ2-3, with D possibly matching TRBD2 (7 bases). Looked up from germline, CDR1 is SGHNT and CDR2 is YYREEE (reference sequence). This CDR3 comprises 19 residues. The V gene lost 0 bases and the J gene lost 3 bases, with 23 bases spanning the gap. The CDR3 coding sequence is TGTGCCAGCAGCTTGGCCATCGGGGGGCGCGGTGTAAGAACAGATACGCAGTATTTT. Amino acids: CASSLAIGGRGVRTDTQYF.

The V gene is TRBV11-3, the J gene TRBJ2-3; 13 bases align to TRBD2. The V segment lost 1 base and the J segment 4 bases; nucleotides outside the gene matches: 11. CDR1 is SGHNT, CDR2 YENEEA, per germline. The CDR3 sequence is 19 residues long. The CDR3 nucleotides are TGTGCCAGCAGCTTAGGTTTGGGACTAGCGGGAATGGGCCCAGATACGCAGTATTTT. It specifies CASSLGLGLAGMGPDTQYF.

The chain carries TRBV7-2 and TRBJ2-7, with TRBD2 identical over 11 bases. The germline V gene encodes CDR1 SGHTA and CDR2 FQGNSA. The CDR3 has 15 amino acids. The V and J ends lost 5 bases and 7 bases, in that order; junction bases with no gene match: 10. CDR3 sequence: CASSTGTSGPKEQYF. The CDR3 region has the DNA TGTGCCAGCAGCACCGGGACTAGCGGCCCCAAGGAGCAGTACTTC. Filled out from reference TRBV7-2 and TRBJ2-7, the complete variable domain reads GAGVSQSPSNKVTEKGKDVELRCDPISGHTALYWYRQSLGQGLEFLIYFQGNSAPDKSGLPSDRFSAERTGGSVSTLTIQRTQQEDSAVYLCASSTGTSGPKEQYFGPGTRLTVT.

This rearrangement joins TRBV7-2 to TRBJ1-2; TRBD1 might be the D (6 bases). The CDR3 has 15 residues. Trimming removed 3 bases from V and 6 bases from J, with 17 bases in between. CDR1 is SGHTA and CDR2 is FQGNSA in the germline V gene. CDR3 nucleotides: TGTGCCAGCAGCTTGGACCCTACAGGGTACAATGGCTACACCTTC. This encodes CASSLDPTGYNGYTF.

This chain joins TRBV30 and TRBJ1-1, with TRBD1 matching 7 bases. The germline V gene encodes CDR1 GTSNPN and CDR2 SVGIG (reference sequence). Trimming took 4 bases from V and 0 from J; bases not matched to a gene: 8. The CDR3 extends over 15 amino acids. As DNA, the CDR3 is TGTGCCTGGAAGACTTCCGGGACAGTGAACACTGAAGCTTTCTTT. Amino acids: CAWKTSGTVNTEAFF. The full variable domain, with the rest looked up from reference TRBV30 and TRBJ1-1, is SQTIHQWPATLVQPVGSPLSLECTVEGTSNPNLYWYRQAAGRGLQLLFYSVGIGQISSEVPQNLSASRPQDRQFILSSKKLLLSDSGFYLCAWKTSGTVNTEAFFGQGTRLTVV.

The chain combines TRBV6-6 with TRBJ2-2; 9 positions agree with TRBD1. The CDR3 has 16 amino acids. V lost 7 bases to trimming and J lost 6 bases; unmatched junction nucleotides: 12. Germline CDR1 is MNHNY and CDR2 is SVGAGI (reference sequence). DNA of the CDR3: TGTGCCAGCATCCAAAGACAGGGGGTAGGCGCCGGGGAGCTGTTTTTT. As protein: CASIQRQGVGAGELFF.

This sequence joins TRBV27 and TRBJ1-4; D remains unclear. Germline CDR1 is MNHEY and CDR2 is SMNVEV (reference sequence). Trimming removed 2 bases at V and 8 bases at J, with 9 bases between. This CDR3 has 13 amino acids. The CDR3 protein is CASSLRGGEKLFF. The DNA for the CDR3 is TGTGCCAGCAGTTTACGAGGTGGGGAAAAACTGTTTTTT. Supplemented by reference TRBV27 and TRBJ1-4, the full variable domain reads EAQVTQNPRYLITVTGKKLTVTCSQNMNHEYMSWYRQDPGLGLRQIYYSMNVEVTDKGDVPEGYKVSRKEKRNFPLILESPSPNQTSLYFCASSLRGGEKLFFGSGTQLSVL.

In its sample, this clone was seen a few times. This sequence joins TRBV28 and TRBJ2-7, with 7 bases identical to TRBD2. J lost 3 bases, V lost 6 bases, and 11 bases had no gene match. Looked up from germline, CDR1 is MDHEN and CDR2 is SYDVKM. This CDR3 spans 15 amino acids. In nucleotides, the CDR3 is TGTGCCAGCAGCCAACCAACTAGCGCCAACTACGAGCAGTACTTC. Residues: CASSQPTSANYEQYF.